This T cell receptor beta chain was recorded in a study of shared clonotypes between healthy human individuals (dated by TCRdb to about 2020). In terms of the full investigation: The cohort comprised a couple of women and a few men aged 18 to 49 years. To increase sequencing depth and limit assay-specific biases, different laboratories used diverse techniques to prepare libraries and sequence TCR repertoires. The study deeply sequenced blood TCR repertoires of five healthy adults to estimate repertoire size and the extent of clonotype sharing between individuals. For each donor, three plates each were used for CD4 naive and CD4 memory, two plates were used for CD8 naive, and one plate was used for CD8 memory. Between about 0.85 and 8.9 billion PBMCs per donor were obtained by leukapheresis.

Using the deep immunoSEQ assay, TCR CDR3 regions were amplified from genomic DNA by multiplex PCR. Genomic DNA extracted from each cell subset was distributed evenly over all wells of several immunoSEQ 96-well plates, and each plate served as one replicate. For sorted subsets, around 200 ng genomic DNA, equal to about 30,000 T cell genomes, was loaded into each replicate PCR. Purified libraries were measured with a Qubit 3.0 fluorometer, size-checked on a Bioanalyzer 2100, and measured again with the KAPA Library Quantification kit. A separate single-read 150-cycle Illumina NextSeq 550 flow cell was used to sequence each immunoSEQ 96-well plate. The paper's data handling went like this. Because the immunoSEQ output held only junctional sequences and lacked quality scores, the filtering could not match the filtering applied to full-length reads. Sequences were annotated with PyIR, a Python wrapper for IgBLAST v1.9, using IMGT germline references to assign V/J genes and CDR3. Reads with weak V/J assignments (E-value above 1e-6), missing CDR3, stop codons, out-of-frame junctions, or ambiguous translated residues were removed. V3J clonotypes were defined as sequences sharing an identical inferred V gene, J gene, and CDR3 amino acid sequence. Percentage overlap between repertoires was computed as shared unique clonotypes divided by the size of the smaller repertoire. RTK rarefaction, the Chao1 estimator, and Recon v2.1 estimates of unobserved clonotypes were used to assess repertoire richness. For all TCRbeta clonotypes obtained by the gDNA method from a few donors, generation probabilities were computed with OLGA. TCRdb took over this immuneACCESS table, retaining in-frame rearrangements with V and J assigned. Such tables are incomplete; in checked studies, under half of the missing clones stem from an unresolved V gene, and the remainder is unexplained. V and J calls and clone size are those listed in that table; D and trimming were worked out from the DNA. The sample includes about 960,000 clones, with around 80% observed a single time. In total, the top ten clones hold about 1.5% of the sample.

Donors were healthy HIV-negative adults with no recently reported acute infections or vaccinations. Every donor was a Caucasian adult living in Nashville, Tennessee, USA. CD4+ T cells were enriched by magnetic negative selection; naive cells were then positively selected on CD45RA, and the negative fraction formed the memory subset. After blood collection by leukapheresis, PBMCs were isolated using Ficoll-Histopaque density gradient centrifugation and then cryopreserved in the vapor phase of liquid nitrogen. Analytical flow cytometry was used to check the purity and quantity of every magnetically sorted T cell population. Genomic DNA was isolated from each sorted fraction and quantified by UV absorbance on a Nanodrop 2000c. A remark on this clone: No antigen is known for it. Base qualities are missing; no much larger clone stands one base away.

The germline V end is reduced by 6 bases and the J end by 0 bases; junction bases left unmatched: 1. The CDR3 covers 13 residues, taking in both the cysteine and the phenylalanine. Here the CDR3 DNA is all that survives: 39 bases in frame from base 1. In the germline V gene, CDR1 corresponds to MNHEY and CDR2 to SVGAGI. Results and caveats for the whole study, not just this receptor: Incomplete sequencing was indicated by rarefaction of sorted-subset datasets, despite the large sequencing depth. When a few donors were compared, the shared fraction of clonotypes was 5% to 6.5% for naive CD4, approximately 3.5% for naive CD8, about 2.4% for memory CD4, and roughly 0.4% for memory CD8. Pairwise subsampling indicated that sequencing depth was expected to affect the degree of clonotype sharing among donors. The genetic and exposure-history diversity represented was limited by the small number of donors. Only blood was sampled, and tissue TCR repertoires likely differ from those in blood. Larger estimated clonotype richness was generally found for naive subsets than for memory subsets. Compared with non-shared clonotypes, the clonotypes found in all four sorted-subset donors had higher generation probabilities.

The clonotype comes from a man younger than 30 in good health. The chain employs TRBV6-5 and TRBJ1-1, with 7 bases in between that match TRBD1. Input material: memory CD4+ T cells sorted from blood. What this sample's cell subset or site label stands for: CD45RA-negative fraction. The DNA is TGTGCCAGCAGAGGGACAGTGAACACTGAAGCTTTCTTT. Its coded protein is CASRGTVNTEAFF.